The 16 T cell receptor beta chains reported below all come from one sample, sequenced in a study of shared clonotypes between healthy human individuals. Generated by immunoSEQ multiplex PCR, the TCRdb table keeps only in-frame clones and is missing some. The data show about 2 million clones, 95% seen once. Sequences were obtained from naive CD4+ T cells sorted from blood. Regarding subset: CD45RA+ positively selected. These TCRs come from a man aged 18 to 35 in good health.

This chain uses TRBV5-1 with TRBJ2-5; D unclear. The CDR3 runs to 14 residues. Germline assignment: CDR1 SGHRS and CDR2 YFSETQ. V was clipped by 1 base and J by 4 bases, with 11 bases between them. CDR3 coding DNA: TGCGCCAGCAGCTTGTCCGATCAAGGAGAGACCCAGTACTTC. This sequence encodes CASSLSDQGETQYF.

The chain recombines TRBV6-5 with TRBJ2-7; the match to TRBD1 covers 11 bases. V lost 5 bases and J lost 5; bases outside the gene matches: 5. This CDR3 has 14 residues. The germline CDR1 and CDR2 sequences are MNHEY and SVGAGI. The CDR3 is CASSPGDRGNEQYF. The CDR3 region has the DNA TGTGCCAGCAGTCCCGGGGACAGGGGGAACGAGCAGTACTTC.

Comment on this clone: The sample carries other DNA sequences with the same CDR3. CDR3 DNA sequence: TGCGCCAGCAGCTTGGATCGAGCAACTAATGAAAAACTGTTTTTT. This sequence encodes CASSLDRATNEKLFF. The J gene is TRBJ1-4, the V gene TRBV5-1; no clear D. Germline V gene sequence: CDR1 SGHRS, CDR2 YFSETQ. Between the trimmed V and J ends, which lost 0 bases and 0 bases, there was a span of 6 bases. This CDR3 spans 15 amino acids.

In this sample, this clone turned up once. This sequence joins TRBV6-6 and TRBJ1-1, with TRBD1 matching 7 bases. The V gene end was trimmed by 0 bases and the J gene end by 5 bases; junction bases not matched to a gene: 9. There are 16 residues in the CDR3. CDR1 and CDR2 (germline): MNHNY, SVGAGI (reference sequence). The CDR3 nucleotides are TGTGCCAGCAGTTACTCGAACAGGGGTCCAGGGACTGAAGCTTTCTTT. The encoded protein is CASSYSNRGPGTEAFF.

The J gene is TRBJ1-2, the V gene TRBV10-3; 10 nucleotides match TRBD1. This CDR3 has 17 residues. The junction had 13 bases not matched to a gene; V was cut back by 6 bases and J by 3 bases. The germline V gene encodes CDR1 ENHRY and CDR2 SYGVKD. CDR3 DNA: TGTGCCATCAGCCTAAAAGCCGGGACAGGGGTAGACTATGGCTACACCTTC. Protein sequence: CAISLKAGTGVDYGYTF.

The chain is built from TRBV7-2 and TRBJ1-1; maybe TRBD1 (6 bases). CDR1 is SGHTA and CDR2 is FQGNSA in the germline V gene. V was clipped by 4 bases and J by 0 bases, with 12 bases between them. CDR3 length: 15 residues. The CDR3 nucleotides read TGTGCCAGCAGCTGGACAGACAAAATGAACACTGAAGCTTTCTTT. This gives the protein CASSWTDKMNTEAFF.

In nucleotides, the CDR3 is TGTGCCAGCAGCGTAGAGGGCAGGGGGTTCGGCTATGGCTACACCTTC. Translation: CASSVEGRGFGYGYTF. V usage is TRBV9 and J usage is TRBJ1-2, with 7 bases aligning to TRBD1. In germline, CDR1 is SGDLS, CDR2 YYNGEE. This CDR3 has 16 amino acids. The V segment lost 0 bases and the J segment 4 bases; nucleotides outside the gene matches: 9. Filled out from reference TRBV9 and TRBJ1-2, the complete variable domain reads DSGVTQTPKHLITATGQRVTLRCSPRSGDLSVYWYQQSLDQGLQFLIQYYNGEERAKGNILERFSAQQFPDLHSELNLSSLELGDSALYFCASSVEGRGFGYGYTFGSGTRLTVV.

This clone was observed once. This chain connects TRBV4-3 to TRBJ2-4, with TRBD1 matching 10 bases. V shed 0 bases and J 2 bases; nucleotides not matched to a gene: 7. Germline V gene sequence: CDR1 LGHNA, CDR2 YSLEER. There are 18 residues in the CDR3. CDR3 protein: CASSQDPGQGLTKNIQYF. The DNA of the CDR3 is TGCGCCAGCAGCCAAGATCCGGGACAGGGGTTAACCAAAAACATTCAGTACTTC.

A word on this clone: Other DNA sequences from this sample encode an identical CDR3 as well. V usage is TRBV28 and J usage is TRBJ1-5; D not certain. This CDR3 spans 13 amino acids. The germline V and J ends were trimmed by 0 bases and 4 bases, with 4 bases remaining between them. CDR1 is MDHEN and CDR2 is SYDVKM in the germline V gene. CDR3 DNA sequence: TGTGCCAGCAGTTTATGGGGGAATCAGCCCCAGCATTTT. Amino acids: CASSLWGNQPQHF.

V gene TRBV10-3 combines with J gene TRBJ2-7; 9 bases are a match to TRBD1. CDR1 ENHRY and CDR2 SYGVKD come from the germline V gene. CDR3 size: 14 residues. With V trimmed by 6 bases and J by 0 bases, 3 bases remained unmatched. The CDR3 loop reads CAIRLTGGSYEQYF. CDR3 coding DNA: TGTGCCATCAGACTGACAGGGGGCTCCTACGAGCAGTACTTC.

The rearrangement joins TRBV11-2 to TRBJ2-5; D is possibly TRBD1 (5 bases). Germline loops: CDR1 SGHAT, CDR2 FQNNGV. V lost 2 bases, J lost 4 bases, and 8 bases lay in between. The CDR3 sequence is 13 residues long. CDR3 in DNA: TGTGCCAGCAGCTTACAGGGATCAGAGACCCAGTACTTC. Translation gives CASSLQGSETQYF.

Comments on this clone: The junction departs from the called germline gene at one end, perhaps through a read error. Other nucleotide sequences in the sample specify the same CDR3. This chain links TRBV7-3 with TRBJ1-1; the match to TRBD1 covers 8 bases. Germline V gene lookup returns CDR1 SGHTA and CDR2 FQGTGA. The CDR3 has 13 amino acids. In DNA form, the CDR3 reads TGTGCCAGCAGCCTAACAGGGGGCACTGAAGCTTTCTTT. It codes for CASSLTGGTEAFF.

The chain is built from TRBV25-1 and TRBJ2-7; 11 nucleotides line up with TRBD1. Trimming at V came to 6 bases and at J to 7 bases, leaving 5 bases not matched to a gene. The germline V gene encodes CDR1 MGHDK and CDR2 SYGVNS. CDR3 length: 13 amino acids. The CDR3 protein is CASRGQGAGEQYF. Here the CDR3 DNA reads TGTGCCAGCAGAGGACAGGGGGCTGGGGAGCAGTACTTC.

Turning to this clone: This CDR3 is also generated by other DNA sequences in the sample. CDR3 sequence reads: CASSLERRETQYF. DNA of the CDR3: TGTGCCAGCAGCTTAGAAAGGCGGGAGACCCAGTACTTC. The chain employs TRBV7-2 and TRBJ2-5; D not resolved. Germline lookup yields CDR1 SGHTA and CDR2 FQGNSA. V lost 1 base and J 5 bases, leaving 8 bases between the germline ends. The CDR3 consists of 13 residues.

The chain joins TRBV7-6 to TRBJ2-5; D is undetermined. V lost 2 bases and J lost 2, with 9 bases in between. The CDR3 covers 14 residues. CDR1 SGHVS and CDR2 FNYEAQ come from the germline V gene. The CDR3 region has the DNA TGTGCCAGCAGCTTAAGCCTACAACAAGAGACCCAGTACTTC. It specifies CASSLSLQQETQYF.

Concerning this clone itself: This same CDR3 is encoded by further DNA sequences in the sample. V is TRBV5-1 and J is TRBJ2-7; 10 positions agree with TRBD2. After removal of 4 bases from V and 2 bases from J, the junction contained 3 bases not matched to a gene. The CDR3 length is 14 residues. Germline V gene data show CDR1 as SGHRS and CDR2 as YFSETQ. CDR3 amino acids: CASSLAGDTYEQYF. The CDR3 nucleotides are TGCGCCAGCAGCCTAGCGGGAGACACCTACGAGCAGTACTTC.